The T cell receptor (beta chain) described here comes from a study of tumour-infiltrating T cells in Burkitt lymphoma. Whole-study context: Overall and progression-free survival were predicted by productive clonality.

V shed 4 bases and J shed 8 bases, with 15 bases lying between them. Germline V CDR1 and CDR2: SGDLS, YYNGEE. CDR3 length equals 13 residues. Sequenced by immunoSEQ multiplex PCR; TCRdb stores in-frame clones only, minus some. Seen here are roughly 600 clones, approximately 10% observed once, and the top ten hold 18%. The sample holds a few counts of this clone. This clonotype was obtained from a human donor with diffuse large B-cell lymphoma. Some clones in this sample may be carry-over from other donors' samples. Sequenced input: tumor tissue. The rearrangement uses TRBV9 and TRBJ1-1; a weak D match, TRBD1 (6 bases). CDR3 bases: TGTGCCAGCAGCTCAGATCGGGGGGGCGAAGCTTTCTTT. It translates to CASSSDRGGEAFF.